This is a list of T cell receptor beta chains from one sample in a study of blood T cells in healthy people across ages. TCRdb redid the calling of the 5' RACE reads with MiXCR, one entry per CDR3 protein. The table lists about 1,000,000 distinct CDR3 sequences, 45% of them singletons. The sample comprised blood. The receptor set was obtained from a woman in her sixties in good health. CDR3s include the opening cysteine and the closing phenylalanine or tryptophan. D genes are given only for firm matches. Clone size is shown for a subset of rows, as once, few, many or a class of expanded clone.

D	J	size	V	CDR3	DNA
TRBD2	TRBJ2-1	few	TRBV25-1	CASSVAGVAYNEQFF	TGTGCCAGCAGTGTAGCGGGAGTTGCCTACAATGAGCAGTTCTTC
-	TRBJ1-2	-	TRBV29-1	CSVWTADGGYTF	TGCAGCGTCTGGACAGCGGACGGTGGCTACACCTTC
TRBD1	TRBJ1-2	-	TRBV5-1	CASSPGWSRDRGPRDGYTF	TGCGCCAGCAGCCCGGGCTGGTCCCGGGACAGGGGGCCAAGGGATGGCTACACCTTC
-	TRBJ2-5	few	TRBV5-1	CASSLAGLDQETQYF	TGCGCCAGCAGCTTGGCCGGACTCGATCAGGAGACCCAGTACTTC
TRBD1	TRBJ1-5	-	TRBV12-3/TRBV12-4	CASSFMGQGVNPQHF	TGTGCCAGCAGTTTTATGGGCCAGGGGGTGAATCCCCAGCATTTT
-	TRBJ2-3	-	TRBV7-9	CASRKTLSLTDTQYF	TGTGCCAGCAGAAAGACTCTCTCCCTCACAGATACGCAGTATTTT
-	TRBJ1-2	-	TRBV28	CASSPFEDYGYTF	TGTGCCAGCTCCCCTTTCGAGGACTATGGCTACACCTTC
TRBD1	TRBJ2-7	-	TRBV11-2	CASSDPGDSSYNEQYF	TGTGCCAGCAGCGACCCAGGGGACAGCTCCTACAATGAGCAGTACTTC
-	TRBJ2-7	-	TRBV3-1	CASSHFEAQYF	TGTGCCAGCAGCCACTTCGAGGCCCAGTACTTC
TRBD2	TRBJ2-7	-	TRBV6-6	CASSTSGTSGEQYF	TGTGCCAGCAGTACATCCGGGACTAGCGGCGAGCAGTACTTC
-	TRBJ2-3	-	TRBV20-1	CSAPTSSSFWDTQYF	TGCAGTGCCCCGACTAGTTCGAGCTTTTGGGATACGCAGTATTTT
TRBD1	TRBJ2-7	-	TRBV27	CASSRPAGTAGNEQYF	TGTGCCAGCAGTCGCCCGGCCGGGACAGCCGGCAACGAGCAGTACTTC
TRBD1	TRBJ1-1	-	TRBV20-1	CSAKIRDRASNAEAFF	TGCAGTGCAAAGATCCGGGACAGGGCGTCAAACGCTGAAGCTTTCTTT
-	TRBJ2-7	-	TRBV27	CASSLGMGGGGHPNEQYF	TGTGCCAGCAGTTTAGGGATGGGGGGCGGTGGACATCCGAACGAGCAGTACTTC
TRBD1	TRBJ2-6	few	TRBV9	CASSFWTGGSGANVLTF	TGTGCCAGCAGCTTTTGGACAGGGGGCTCTGGGGCCAACGTCCTGACTTTC
TRBD2	TRBJ2-5	once	TRBV10-3	CAISAGGVEQYF	TGTGCCATCAGTGCGGGGGGGGTTGAGCAGTACTTC
-	TRBJ1-5	-	TRBV4-1	CASGQGSYQPQHF	TGCGCCAGCGGCCAAGGATCCTATCAGCCCCAGCATTTT
-	TRBJ2-1	-	TRBV6-2/TRBV6-3	CACMRVSGNEQFF	TGTGCCTGCATGCGGGTTAGCGGTAATGAGCAGTTCTTC
-	TRBJ2-7	many	TRBV7-2	CASSPAVRTYEQYF	TGTGCCAGCAGCCCGGCGGTCAGGACCTACGAGCAGTACTTC
TRBD2	TRBJ2-7	-	TRBV9	CASSPDLTSAGEQYF	TGTGCCAGCAGCCCAGACCTGACTAGCGCGGGGGAGCAGTACTTC
-	TRBJ2-4	-	TRBV18	CASSPLARGVANIQYF	TGTGCCAGCTCACCCCTTGCCAGGGGGGTCGCAAACATTCAGTACTTC
-	TRBJ1-5	-	TRBV7-9	CASSLNGASNQPQHF	TGTGCCAGCAGCTTAAACGGGGCCAGCAATCAGCCCCAGCATTTT
-	TRBJ2-3	few	TRBV28	CASSLGAARTDTQYF	TGTGCCAGCAGTTTAGGGGCGGCCCGCACAGATACGCAGTATTTT
-	TRBJ2-3	few	TRBV20-1	CSAPTGNTDTQYF	TGCAGTGCTCCAACCGGAAACACAGATACGCAGTATTTT
-	TRBJ2-5	-	TRBV2	CASLKSYRMGGRETQYF	TGTGCCAGCTTAAAGTCGTACAGGATGGGCGGTCGGGAGACCCAGTACTTC
TRBD1	TRBJ2-7	-	TRBV20-1	CSAETGRSSYEQYF	TGCAGTGCCGAGACAGGGCGAAGCTCCTACGAGCAGTACTTC
-	TRBJ2-7	few	TRBV5-5	CASSLVRGYSEQYF	TGTGCCAGCAGCTTGGTCCGGGGCTATAGCGAGCAGTACTTC
-	TRBJ2-6	many	TRBV9	CASSVEAAGANVLTF	TGTGCCAGCAGCGTAGAAGCTGCCGGGGCCAACGTCCTGACTTTC
TRBD1	TRBJ2-1	-	TRBV9	CASSATGTVSYNEQFF	TGTGCCAGCAGCGCAACCGGGACAGTCTCCTACAATGAGCAGTTCTTC
TRBD1	TRBJ2-5	few	TRBV6-6	CASRETRGLYGQYF	TGTGCCAGCAGAGAAACGAGGGGGCTCTACGGGCAGTACTTC
-	TRBJ2-3	-	TRBV4-1	CASSRATGKGNSDTQYF	TGCGCCAGCAGCCGGGCAACAGGGAAGGGGAACTCAGATACGCAGTATTTT
-	TRBJ2-7	few	TRBV6-2/TRBV6-3	CASTSPGEQYF	TGTGCCAGCACATCCCCTGGGGAGCAGTACTTC
-	TRBJ2-3	few	TRBV10-3	CAISEAAGRTDTQYF	TGTGCCATCAGTGAGGCCGCAGGGCGCACAGATACGCAGTATTTT
TRBD2	TRBJ2-7	-	TRBV30	CTWSEGTSPRSEQYF	TGTACCTGGAGTGAGGGGACTAGCCCTCGATCCGAGCAGTACTTC
TRBD1	TRBJ1-4	-	TRBV18	CASSPGTAPNEKLFF	TGTGCCAGCTCACCCGGGACAGCCCCTAATGAAAAACTGTTTTTT
-	TRBJ1-2	-	TRBV27	CASSPLRAGYGYTF	TGTGCCAGCAGTCCCTTGAGGGCGGGATATGGCTACACCTTC
-	TRBJ2-7	few	TRBV6-1	CASKYILLGVYEQYF	TGTGCCAGCAAATACATTCTGCTCGGAGTCTACGAGCAGTACTTC
-	TRBJ2-1	-	TRBV3-1	CASSQDSRHERPNEQFF	TGTGCCAGCAGCCAAGATAGCCGTCACGAGCGTCCCAATGAGCAGTTCTTC
-	TRBJ2-5	few	TRBV2	CASSVVAQETQYF	TGTGCCAGCAGTGTGGTAGCTCAAGAGACCCAGTACTTC
TRBD2	TRBJ2-3	-	TRBV6-5	CASSYFPSGGTDTQYF	TGTGCCAGCAGTTACTTTCCTAGCGGCGGCACAGATACGCAGTATTTT
-	TRBJ2-7	few	TRBV20-1	CSARGDTAYF	TGCAGTGCTAGAGGGGACACCGCGTACTTC
TRBD1	TRBJ2-1	few	TRBV12-3/TRBV12-4	CASSFGQGAQFF	TGTGCCAGCAGTTTCGGACAGGGGGCACAGTTCTTC
TRBD2	TRBJ2-1	-	TRBV10-3	CAIRAGVGGEQFF	TGTGCCATCAGGGCGGGGGTAGGAGGTGAGCAGTTCTTC
TRBD1	TRBJ1-2	once	TRBV27	CASSRGTGYGYTF	TGTGCCAGCAGTCGAGGGACAGGGTATGGCTACACCTTC
-	TRBJ1-2	-	TRBV30	CAWSVRVSGGYTF	TGTGCCTGGAGTGTACGGGTCTCGGGTGGCTACACCTTC
TRBD1	TRBJ1-2	-	TRBV6-5	CASRGQAPFYGYTF	TGTGCCAGCAGGGGACAGGCCCCCTTCTATGGCTACACCTTC
TRBD1	TRBJ1-5	-	TRBV10-3	CAISGDSGQPQHF	TGTGCCATCAGCGGGGACAGCGGTCAGCCCCAGCATTTT
-	TRBJ2-1	-	TRBV7-2	CASSLVWDLKNEQFF	TGTGCCAGCAGCTTAGTATGGGACCTTAAAAATGAGCAGTTCTTC
TRBD2	TRBJ2-5	few	TRBV27	CASSLGSGRTWQYF	TGTGCCAGCAGTTTAGGTAGCGGGAGAACTTGGCAGTACTTC
TRBD2	TRBJ2-1	-	TRBV10-3	CAINTGLAGVNEQFF	TGTGCCATCAATACGGGACTAGCGGGAGTCAATGAGCAGTTCTTC
-	TRBJ2-3	-	TRBV15	CATSRDTGHNTNTQYF	TGTGCCACCAGCAGAGACACTGGACATAACACAAATACGCAGTATTTT
-	TRBJ2-7	few	TRBV4-1	CASSQDSGRYYEQYF	TGCGCCAGCAGCCAAGATTCCGGACGGTACTACGAGCAGTACTTC
TRBD1	TRBJ2-3	-	TRBV27	CASTRILGTGSTDTQYF	TGTGCCAGCACTAGAATATTGGGGACAGGGAGTACAGATACGCAGTATTTT
-	TRBJ2-1	few	TRBV27	CASSLPGNEQFF	TGTGCCAGCAGTTTACCCGGGAATGAGCAGTTCTTC
TRBD1	TRBJ2-5	-	TRBV5-1	CASSLGGVGQAETQYF	TGCGCCAGCAGCTTGGGTGGGGTCGGACAGGCGGAGACCCAGTACTTC
-	TRBJ2-1	-	TRBV7-2	CASSLATGSSYNEQFF	TGTGCCAGCAGCTTAGCGACCGGAAGCTCCTACAATGAGCAGTTCTTC
-	TRBJ2-4	few	TRBV28	CASSPQGPGENIQYF	TGTGCCAGCAGCCCTCAAGGGCCCGGGGAAAACATTCAGTACTTC